Following are 10 T cell receptor beta chains from one sample sequenced in a study of early T cells in non-severe SARS-CoV-2 infection. Each CDR3 protein is one row after TCRdb ran MiXCR on the 5' RACE reads. Of tens of thousands of distinct CDR3 sequences in the sample, around 10% were seen once. The sample consisted of whole blood. These receptors were collected from an adult who was a healthcare worker with PCR-confirmed SARS-CoV-2 infection or an uninfected control (not recorded which).

The chain combines TRBV29-1 with TRBJ2-1; TRBD2 matches at 11 bases. This CDR3 spans 15 amino acids. V lost 4 bases to trimming and J lost 3 bases; unmatched junction nucleotides: 5. In germline, CDR1 is SQVTM, CDR2 ANQGSEA. The DNA of the CDR3 is TGCAGCGTTGTGGGACTAGCGGCCTTCTACAATGAGCAGTTCTTC. It yields the protein CSVVGLAAFYNEQFF.

This clonotype was seen at least ten times. The chain joins TRBV29-1 to TRBJ2-6; D remains ambiguous. V dropped 1 base and J dropped 0 bases, with 7 bases sitting between them. Germline V gives CDR1 SQVTM, CDR2 ANQGSEA. The CDR3 loop spans 15 amino acids. The DNA for the CDR3 is TGCAGCGTTGAAGCCCTAAACTCTGGGGCCAACGTCCTGACTTTC. It is translated as CSVEALNSGANVLTF. Looking up the rest from reference TRBV29-1 and TRBJ2-6 gives the full variable domain: SAVISQKPSRDICQRGTSLTIQCQVDSQVTMMFWYRQQPGQSLTLIATANQGSEATYESGFVIDKFPISRPNLTFSTLTVSNMSPEDSSIYLCSVEALNSGANVLTFGAGSRLTVL.

In its sample, this clonotype was seen many times. The genes are TRBV27 and TRBJ2-2; no clear D gene. Per germline, CDR1 MNHEY and CDR2 SMNVEV (reference sequence). The CDR3 has 13 amino acids. Trimming stripped 2 bases from V and 3 bases from J, with 4 bases between. In nucleotides, the CDR3 is TGTGCCAGCAGTTTAGAGCACACCGGGGAGCTGTTTTTT. Residues: CASSLEHTGELFF.

This clonotype has just a few counts. This chain links TRBV27 with TRBJ2-7, with 9 nucleotides matching TRBD1. The germline V gene encodes CDR1 MNHEY and CDR2 SMNVEV (reference sequence). The CDR3 is made up of 16 amino acids. The trim removed 4 bases at V and 2 bases at J, leaving 9 bases unmatched. CDR3 in DNA: TGTGCCAGCAGTTCCTCCGGGACAGGGAGCCCCTACGAGCAGTACTTC. Protein sequence: CASSSSGTGSPYEQYF.

This clonotype was picked up a small number of times. The gene calls are TRBV5-1 and TRBJ1-4; D unresolved. In germline, CDR1 is SGHRS, CDR2 YFSETQ. V lost 5 bases, J lost 10 bases, and 12 bases lay in between. The CDR3 consists of 12 residues. CDR3 sequence reads: CASRPNYGKLFF. The CDR3 nucleotides are TGCGCCAGCAGGCCAAACTATGGAAAACTGTTTTTT.

This clonotype was detected ten times or more. V gene TRBV30 combines with J gene TRBJ1-5, with D possibly TRBD1 on 6 matching bases. Trimming removed 1 base from V and 2 bases from J, with 9 bases in between. Germline assignment: CDR1 GTSNPN and CDR2 SVGIG (reference sequence). The CDR3 length is 14 residues. The chain's CDR3 is CAWSEQGGNQPQHF. The CDR3 DNA reads as TGTGCCTGGAGTGAACAGGGTGGCAATCAGCCCCAGCATTTT.

This clonotype was observed a few times. This chain uses TRBV11-2 with TRBJ1-2; D remains ambiguous. Per the germline V gene, CDR1 is SGHAT and CDR2 is FQNNGV. V gave up 6 bases and J gave up 2 bases, with 7 bases separating them. The CDR3 spans 12 residues. The CDR3 bases are TGTGCCAGCAGTCATGCCAACTATGGCTACACCTTC. Its protein product is CASSHANYGYTF.

The gene calls are TRBV11-2 and TRBJ1-2, with D possibly being TRBD1 (6 bases). The germline gives CDR1 SGHAT, CDR2 FQNNGV. The CDR3 spans 13 residues. Trimming took off 4 bases at V and 8 bases at J, with 14 bases between the two ends. The CDR3, as DNA: TGTGCCAGCAGCTCCCCCCAGACAGGAGGCTACACCTTC. Translating it yields CASSSPQTGGYTF.

Ten or more counts support this clonotype. This chain connects TRBV29-1 to TRBJ2-7; tentative D call: TRBD2 (6 bases). Between the trimmed V and J ends, which lost 4 bases and 6 bases, there was a span of 16 bases. Germline-derived CDR1 and CDR2 are SQVTM and ANQGSEA. CDR3 size: 13 residues. The CDR3 bases are TGCAGCGTTGGGGAGGACGTCCTACTCGAGCAGTACTTC. Amino acids: CSVGEDVLLEQYF.

About this clonotype: In this CDR3 the conserved last residue, phenylalanine or tryptophan, is missing, so a read error is likely. This chain joins TRBV25-1 and TRBJ2-1, with D possibly TRBD1 on 6 matching bases. Trimming removed 1 base from V and 7 bases from J, with 14 bases in between. This CDR3 is 15 amino acids long. Germline V gene sequence: CDR1 MGHDK, CDR2 SYGVNS. The CDR3 nucleotides read TGTGCCAGCAGTGAATCGGCAGGGGTGAGGAATGAGCAGTTCTAC. Translation: CASSESAGVRNEQFY.